A selection of T cell receptor beta chains follows, all from one sample in a study of a mutant IDH1 vaccine in newly diagnosed glioma. Antigen specificity for these receptors is unknown. TCRdb's copy holds only in-frame clones and misses some; the assay was immunoSEQ multiplex PCR. The data contain about 27,000 clones, around 80% of them singletons. The starting material was PBMCs, obtained from a glioma patient whose treatment included an IDH1 peptide vaccine. These receptors were taken from a man aged 45-65 years with glioma. Each CDR3 is given with its conserved first and last residue. The D gene is left open where the match is weak. Rows may omit the clone size; those that give it use once, few, many or a size class.

j_call v_call d_call clone_size cdr3_nt cdr3_aa
TRBJ2-3 TRBV5-1 . . TGCGCCAGCAGCTTGACAGGGTCGGGAGATACGCAGTATTTT CASSLTGSGDTQYF
TRBJ2-2 TRBV11-3 . few TGTGCCAGCAGCCCCGTGTTGGGGGCCACGGCCGGGGAGCTGTTTTTT CASSPVLGATAGELFF
TRBJ2-3 TRBV20-1 . . TGCAGTGCTACCCATCAAGATACGCAGTATTTT CSATHQDTQYF
TRBJ2-1 TRBV5-1 TRBD1 . TGCGCCAGCAGCTTGGGACAGGGGAATGGCAATGAGCAGTTCTTC CASSLGQGNGNEQFF
TRBJ2-3 TRBV19 TRBD2 . TGTGCCAGTAGTTCCCGGACTAGCGGGAGAGGAAGCACAGATACGCAGTATTTT CASSSRTSGRGSTDTQYF
TRBJ2-5 TRBV11-2 . . TGTGCCAGCAGCGTAATCGGGAGCCCTGGGGAGACCCAGTACTTC CASSVIGSPGETQYF
TRBJ1-5 TRBV2 . . TGTGCCAGCAGGACCGGGACACCGAATCAGCCCCAGCATTTT CASRTGTPNQPQHF
TRBJ1-2 TRBV14 . . TGTGCCAGCAGCCCAGGGAAAATAAGGAGGGGCTACACCTTC CASSPGKIRRGYTF
TRBJ2-4 TRBV28 . . TGTGCCAGCAGTTTATCCGGACAGAGGAAAAACATTCAGTACTTC CASSLSGQRKNIQYF
TRBJ1-5 TRBV5-5 . . TGTGCCAGCAGCCCGTGGGCTTATAGCAATCAGCCCCAGCATTTT CASSPWAYSNQPQHF
TRBJ1-2 TRBV12-1 . . TGTGCCAGATTCACGGTGGCAGAATGGGGTTATGGCTACACCTTC CARFTVAEWGYGYTF
TRBJ2-7 TRBV30 . once TGTGCCTGGAGTACTGGGGGAACATTCGAGCAGTACTTC CAWSTGGTFEQYF
TRBJ2-1 TRBV2 TRBD1 . TGTGCCAGCGGGACACAGGGGGCTAGGTCCTACAATGAGCAGTTCTTC CASGTQGARSYNEQFF
TRBJ1-2 TRBV7-8 TRBD1 . TGTGCCAGCAGCTTAGGAGGTGGCGACAGGGAAAATGGCTACACCTTC CASSLGGGDRENGYTF
TRBJ2-7 TRBV5-4 TRBD2 . TGTGCCAGCAGCTTGGCGCTAGCGGGGGGGGAGCAGTACTTC CASSLALAGGEQYF
TRBJ2-1 TRBV5-1 . . TGCGCCAGCAGCTTGACCAAATCCTATGAGCAGTTCTTC CASSLTKSYEQFF
TRBJ1-5 TRBV10-3 TRBD1 . TGTGCCATCAGTACAGGGGACAATCAGCCCCAGCATTTT CAISTGDNQPQHF
TRBJ2-7 TRBV5-6 . . TGTGCCAGCAGCGATACGAGGGCCCCCTACGAGCAGTACTTC CASSDTRAPYEQYF
TRBJ2-1 TRBV19 TRBD2 once TGTGCCAGTAGGATGGGGCTAGCGGGAGGGAGCAATGAGCAGTTCTTC CASRMGLAGGSNEQFF
TRBJ2-5 TRBV5-6 TRBD2 . TGTGCCAGCAGCCCGGGGACTAGCGGGAATTCGTTGTACCAAGAGACCCAGTACTTC CASSPGTSGNSLYQETQYF
TRBJ2-6 TRBV27 . . TGTGCCAGCAGTTTTGCTGGGGCCAACGTCCTGACTTTC CASSFAGANVLTF
TRBJ2-1 TRBV5-4 TRBD1 . TGTGCCAGCAGCCCAACCAGGGCGGGACAGGGACATGAGCAGTTCTTC CASSPTRAGQGHEQFF
TRBJ2-5 TRBV7-3 . few TGTGCCAGCAGCTCTAACAGGGCCGGGGGCACCCAGTACTTC CASSSNRAGGTQYF
TRBJ1-2 TRBV18 TRBD1 . TGTGCCAGCTCACCAAACCTCGGGACAGAAGGCTACACCTTC CASSPNLGTEGYTF
TRBJ1-3 TRBV6-6 TRBD1 . TGTGCCAGCAGGCCAGGGGGCGGTGGAAACACCATATATTTT CASRPGGGGNTIYF
TRBJ2-7 TRBV7-2 . . TGTGCCAGCAGGGACGGGGGGCCTAGGGAGGGCGAAATCTACGAGCAGTACTTC CASRDGGPREGEIYEQYF
TRBJ1-2 TRBV5-6 . once TGTGCCAGCAGCCTAGGACAGATTGGCTACACCTTC CASSLGQIGYTF
TRBJ1-1 TRBV4-3 . few TGCGCCAGCTCTGGGGAACAGGGTTGGACTGAAGCTTTCTTT CASSGEQGWTEAFF
TRBJ1-6 TRBV9 TRBD1 . TGTGCCAGCAGCAAGGACAGGGGGCATTCACCCCTCCACTTT CASSKDRGHSPLHF
TRBJ1-2 TRBV7-2 . . TGTGCCAGCAGCCCCCGGGCGGATGGCTACACCTTC CASSPRADGYTF
TRBJ2-2 TRBV9 TRBD2 few TGTGCCAGCAGCGAAGGACTAGCGTCTGGGGAGCTGTTTTTT CASSEGLASGELFF
TRBJ1-1 TRBV28 TRBD1 . TGTGCCAGCAGACCCGGACAGGGGATGAACACTGAAGCTTTCTTT CASRPGQGMNTEAFF
TRBJ1-5 TRBV7-8 TRBD1 once TGTGCCAGCAGCTTAGGCCAGACAGGGTACAATCAGCCCCAGCATTTT CASSLGQTGYNQPQHF
TRBJ1-4 TRBV5-5 . . TGTGCCAGCAGCCCGCTCGGACAAGCAACTAATGAAAAACTGTTTTTT CASSPLGQATNEKLFF
TRBJ1-6 TRBV5-1 . . TGCGCCAGCAGCGGAGGACTGACGAGCGGCTCCTATAATTCACCCCTCCACTTT CASSGGLTSGSYNSPLHF
TRBJ2-2 TRBV7-2 . . TGTGCCAGCAGCTTAGAAGCCACCGGGGAGCTGTTTTTT CASSLEATGELFF
TRBJ2-3 TRBV6-1 . . TGTGCCAGCAGTGAAGGGGCTGGCGGGTCTTTGGATACGCAGTATTTT CASSEGAGGSLDTQYF
TRBJ2-1 TRBV4-3 . . TGCGCCAGCAGTTCCGATTCTAGGGGGAACAATGAGCAGTTCTTC CASSSDSRGNNEQFF
TRBJ2-4 TRBV19 TRBD1 . TGTGCCAGTAGTACAATACAGGGGGCGGGAAACATTCAGTACTTC CASSTIQGAGNIQYF
TRBJ1-2 TRBV10-3 . few TGTGCCATCAAAGGGGAGGGGGAAGCTAACTATGGCTACACCTTC CAIKGEGEANYGYTF
TRBJ1-1 TRBV5-8 . . TGTGCTTCATCGAACACTGAAGCTTTCTTT CASSNTEAFF
TRBJ1-1 TRBV7-9 . . TGTGCCAGCAGCCCCCTTCGAGGGAGACAGGTCCAAAACACTGAAGCTTTCTTT CASSPLRGRQVQNTEAFF
TRBJ1-2 TRBV4-3 . . TGCGCCAGCAGCCGAATGGAGGGCGAGGGCTACACCTTC CASSRMEGEGYTF
TRBJ2-7 TRBV29-1 . . TGCAGCGGCCAGGACAGCTCCTACGAGCAGTACTTC CSGQDSSYEQYF
TRBJ1-5 TRBV6-6 TRBD1 . TGTGCCAGCTCCCGGACAGGGGGTGCCAATCAGCCCCAGCATTTT CASSRTGGANQPQHF
TRBJ1-6 TRBV5-1 . few TGCGCCAGCAGACTTTCTCCCTCCCAGAATTCACCCCTCCACTTT CASRLSPSQNSPLHF
TRBJ1-2 TRBV20-1 . few TGCAGTGCTAGGGAGATCTATGGCTACACCTTC CSAREIYGYTF
TRBJ1-2 TRBV14 TRBD1 . TGTGCCAGCAGACAGACAGGGGAGCGGGGCTACACCTTC CASRQTGERGYTF
TRBJ2-3 TRBV6-5 . . TGTGCCAGCAGTTGGGGCAGCGCTAGCACAGATACGCAGTATTTT CASSWGSASTDTQYF
TRBJ1-2 TRBV4-1 . . TGCGCCAGCAGCCTCCGTGAGGGGGAGAGATGGAGTGGCTACACCTTC CASSLREGERWSGYTF
TRBJ1-2 TRBV2 . . TGTGCCAGCGGAGACAGCGTCTATGGCTACACCTTC CASGDSVYGYTF
TRBJ2-7 TRBV5-4 . . TGTGCCAGCAGCCGCGGTCAGGGACGGCAGTACTTC CASSRGQGRQYF
TRBJ2-3 TRBV2 . . TGTGCCACTGACAGCCAAACAGATACGCAGTATTTT CATDSQTDTQYF
TRBJ2-5 TRBV27 TRBD2 once TGTGCCAGCAGAGGGCCGGGACTAGCGGACCAAGAGACCCAGTACTTC CASRGPGLADQETQYF
TRBJ2-4 TRBV23-1 . few TGCGCCAGCACTTCGTTGATAGGGCTCAAAAACATTCAGTACTTC CASTSLIGLKNIQYF
TRBJ2-5 TRBV5-8 TRBD1 . TGTGCCAGCAGCGGGACAGGGGGGGAAGAGACCCAGTACTTC CASSGTGGEETQYF
TRBJ1-1 TRBV5-4 . . TGTGCCAGCAGCTTGGGGTCAGGGCAAAACACTGAAGCTTTCTTT CASSLGSGQNTEAFF